The 5 T cell receptor beta chains presented below share a single source sample, sequenced in a study of cytomegalovirus exposure and HLA in healthy donors. The study ran its PCR with 60 Vbeta and 13 Jbeta primers. The repertoire was sequenced with immunoSEQ multiplex PCR; TCRdb's copy has only in-frame clones and lacks some. The data show approximately 190,000 clones, with around 86% seen just once and about 1.2% held by the top ten. What was sequenced was PBMCs. The receptors here all came from a man aged 25-45 years in good health and CMV-seronegative.

The rearrangement joins TRBV11-3 to TRBJ2-1, with 9 bases that match TRBD2. After removal of 1 base from V and 6 bases from J, the junction contained 7 bases not matched to a gene. The germline CDR1 and CDR2 sequences are SGHNT and YENEEA. This CDR3 is built from 16 residues. CDR3 DNA: TGTGCCAGCAGCTTAGCGACCGCGGGAGGGCCCAATGAGCAGTTCTTC. This sequence encodes CASSLATAGGPNEQFF.

The chain couples TRBV7-9 to TRBJ1-2; D may be TRBD1 (6 bases). Germline lookup yields CDR1 SEHNR and CDR2 FQNEAQ (reference sequence). The CDR3 consists of 13 residues. V lost 5 bases to trimming and J lost 0 bases, with 7 bases between them. The CDR3 reads CASSRQANYGYTF. For the CDR3, the DNA is TGTGCCAGCAGCCGACAGGCTAACTATGGCTACACCTTC. Full variable domain (rest looked up from reference TRBV7-9 and TRBJ1-2): DTGVSQNPRHKITKRGQNVTFRCDPISEHNRLYWYRQTLGQGPEFLTYFQNEAQLEKSRLLSDRFSAERPKGSFSTLEIQRTEQGDSAMYLCASSRQANYGYTFGSGTRLTVV.

The chain is built from TRBV7-9 and TRBJ1-2, with D unclear. This CDR3 comprises 19 residues. Germline V gene lookup returns CDR1 SEHNR and CDR2 FQNEAQ (reference sequence). Trimming took off 1 base at V and 4 bases at J, with 25 bases between the two ends. The CDR3 bases are TGTGCCAGCAGCTTAGTCGGTTTAGGCCGTTCCGGGCTAGCCTATGGCTACACCTTC. This sequence encodes CASSLVGLGRSGLAYGYTF. The variable domain in full, completed from reference TRBV7-9 and TRBJ1-2, reads DTGVSQNPRHKITKRGQNVTFRCDPISEHNRLYWYRQTLGQGPEFLTYFQNEAQLEKSRLLSDRFSAERPKGSFSTLEIQRTEQGDSAMYLCASSLVGLGRSGLAYGYTFGSGTRLTVV.

The chain couples TRBV7-9 to TRBJ2-1, with 7 positions matching TRBD2. V lost 6 bases to trimming and J lost 6 bases; unmatched junction nucleotides: 5. The length of the CDR3 is 13 residues. The germline V gene encodes CDR1 SEHNR and CDR2 FQNEAQ (reference sequence). The CDR3 spells CASRLAALNEQFF. The DNA for the CDR3 is TGTGCCAGCAGGCTAGCGGCCCTCAATGAGCAGTTCTTC.

V and J are TRBV7-2 and TRBJ2-1; D is unresolved. This CDR3 comprises 14 residues. CDR1 is SGHTA and CDR2 is FQGNSA in the germline V gene. Deletions cut 2 bases from V and 3 bases from J, with 8 bases between. This CDR3 is CASSLMVVYNEQFF. The DNA of the CDR3 is TGTGCCAGCAGCTTAATGGTAGTCTACAATGAGCAGTTCTTC.